The 26 T cell receptor beta chains presented below share a single source sample, sequenced in a study of T cell responses to AZD1222 COVID-19 vaccine. Clones were read by immunoSEQ multiplex PCR, and TCRdb kept only the in-frame ones, dropping some. The sample lists around 150,000 clones, around nine tenths occurring once. Sequencing used peripheral blood, obtained on day 0 of AZD1222 vaccination. All receptors come from an adult in good health.

V is TRBV19 and J is TRBJ2-5; the D gene is possibly TRBD1 (5 bases). The CDR3 is 14 residues long. The V gene's germline CDR1 is LNHDA and CDR2 SQIVND (reference sequence). Trimming removed 7 bases from V and 4 bases from J, with 16 bases in between. CDR3 bases: TGTGCCAGTAATCAGGGCCATCCAGCAGAGACCCAGTACTTC. This encodes CASNQGHPAETQYF. Drawing the rest from reference TRBV19 and TRBJ2-5, the complete variable domain is DGGITQSPKYLFRKEGQNVTLSCEQNLNHDAMYWYRQDPGQGLRLIYYSQIVNDFQKGDIAEGYSVSREKKESFPLTVTSAQKNPTAFYLCASNQGHPAETQYFGPGTRLLVL.

The CDR3 DNA sequence: TGTGCCAGCAGCCTCTCAAGCACAGGAGACGTCTACGAGCAGTACTTC. This gives the protein CASSLSSTGDVYEQYF. This chain joins TRBV7-9 and TRBJ2-7; a possible D gene is TRBD1 (5 bases). The CDR3 sequence is 16 residues long. V lost 5 bases and J 3 bases, leaving 20 bases between the germline ends. Germline V gene lookup returns CDR1 SEHNR and CDR2 FQNEAQ (reference sequence).

The chain couples TRBV18 to TRBJ2-7, with 12 bases identical to TRBD2. The germline V gene encodes CDR1 KGHSH and CDR2 LQKENI. After removal of 3 bases from V and 6 bases from J, the junction contained 9 bases not matched to a gene. This CDR3 contains 16 residues. CDR3 in amino acids: CASSPLAGGPLSEQYF. Here the CDR3 DNA reads TGTGCCAGCTCACCTCTAGCGGGAGGGCCTCTTTCCGAGCAGTACTTC.

The chain has TRBV7-2 and TRBJ2-1; D gene ambiguous. Trimming left V 8 bases short and J 4 bases short, with 9 bases between. CDR1 is SGHTA, CDR2 FQGNSA, per germline. The CDR3 contains 12 residues. In DNA form, the CDR3 reads TGTGCCAGCGCGGACGGATACAATGAGCAGTTCTTC. Its translation is CASADGYNEQFF.

The chain recombines TRBV12-3 or TRBV12-4 with TRBJ1-2; D gene ambiguous. CDR3 length: 12 amino acids. Trimming took off 5 bases at V and 2 bases at J, with 6 bases between the two ends. The CDR3 DNA follows: TGTGCCAGCAGTACAACCAACTATGGCTACACCTTC. This encodes CASSTTNYGYTF.

CDR3 coding DNA: TGTGCCAGCAGCTTGGATCGTCTTGCGGGAGTGGAGCTGTTTTTT. It encodes CASSLDRLAGVELFF. The chain couples TRBV5-4 to TRBJ2-2, with TRBD2 matching 7 bases. The germline V gene encodes CDR1 SGHNT and CDR2 YYREEE (reference sequence). V lost 0 bases to trimming and J lost 10 bases; unmatched junction nucleotides: 9. CDR3 size: 15 residues.

The genes are TRBV5-4 and TRBJ1-2; 8 positions agree with TRBD1. Trimming at V came to 2 bases and at J to 5 bases, leaving 8 bases not matched to a gene. This CDR3 contains 15 residues. Germline CDR1 reads SGHNT; CDR2 reads YYREEE (reference sequence). This chain's CDR3 is CASSLPDRGGYGYTF. The CDR3 nucleotides read TGTGCCAGCAGCTTACCCGACAGGGGAGGATATGGCTACACCTTC.

This chain uses TRBV28 with TRBJ2-3; D unresolved. The CDR3 has 12 residues. The V end was cut by 6 bases, the J end by 4 bases, with 8 bases between. Germline CDR1 reads MDHEN; CDR2 reads SYDVKM. The DNA for the CDR3 is TGTGCCAGCAGCACGGGTCCAGATACGCAGTATTTT. This sequence encodes CASSTGPDTQYF.

The CDR3, as DNA: TGCAGCGCGACCGGGACAGATACCTACGAGCAGTACTTC. Translating it yields CSATGTDTYEQYF. V is TRBV29-1 and J is TRBJ2-7; 7 bases map to TRBD1. Germline CDR1 and CDR2: SQVTM and ANQGSEA. The trim removed 7 bases at V and 2 bases at J, leaving 8 bases unmatched. The CDR3 extends over 13 amino acids.

V gene TRBV29-1 combines with J gene TRBJ1-6, with D maybe TRBD1 (5 bases). V lost 5 bases and J 7 bases, leaving 12 bases between the germline ends. The CDR3 loop spans 13 amino acids. Germline assignment: CDR1 SQVTM and CDR2 ANQGSEA. CDR3 residues: CSVRDGANSPLHF. CDR3 nucleotide sequence: TGCAGCGTTAGGGACGGAGCAAATTCACCCCTCCACTTT. The full variable domain, rest sourced from reference TRBV29-1 and TRBJ1-6, is SAVISQKPSRDICQRGTSLTIQCQVDSQVTMMFWYRQQPGQSLTLIATANQGSEATYESGFVIDKFPISRPNLTFSTLTVSNMSPEDSSIYLCSVRDGANSPLHFGNGTRLTVT.

V usage is TRBV7-9 and J usage is TRBJ2-3; D gene uncertain. CDR1 is SEHNR and CDR2 is FQNEAQ in the germline V gene (reference sequence). The CDR3 spans 13 residues. Trimming removed 5 bases from V and 5 bases from J, with 11 bases in between. The CDR3 coding sequence is TGTGCCAGCAGCCCACGACTGGAAGATACGCAGTATTTT. It translates to CASSPRLEDTQYF. The full variable domain, its missing parts supplied by reference TRBV7-9 and TRBJ2-3, is DTGVSQNPRHKITKRGQNVTFRCDPISEHNRLYWYRQTLGQGPEFLTYFQNEAQLEKSRLLSDRFSAERPKGSFSTLEIQRTEQGDSAMYLCASSPRLEDTQYFGPGTRLTVL.

This clone was recorded once. The chain has TRBV4-3 and TRBJ2-5, with D perhaps assigned TRBD1 or TRBD2 (5 bases each). V gave up 0 bases and J gave up 2 bases, with 22 bases separating them. The CDR3 is 19 residues long. Germline loops: CDR1 LGHNA, CDR2 YSLEER. CDR3 sequence (DNA): TGCGCCAGCAGCCAAGACGCAGTGGGCCCTTGGGGGAGTCAAGAGACCCAGTACTTC. Translated, it gives CASSQDAVGPWGSQETQYF.

This sequence joins TRBV7-3 and TRBJ1-6, with D maybe TRBD1 (5 bases). The CDR3 length is 14 residues. V was trimmed by 2 bases and J by 7 bases, leaving 9 bases between them. Germline values: CDR1 SGHTA, CDR2 FQGTGA. In DNA form, the CDR3 reads TGTGCCAGCAGCTTAGGGACTGTAAATTCACCCCTCCACTTT. Protein product: CASSLGTVNSPLHF.

This chain joins TRBV5-1 and TRBJ1-6, with unresolved D. CDR3 length: 15 amino acids. Germline CDR1 reads SGHRS; CDR2 reads YFSETQ. Deletions cut 0 bases from V and 4 bases from J, with 8 bases between. For the CDR3, the DNA is TGCGCCAGCAGCTTGGAGAGCGGTTATAATTCACCCCTCCACTTT. It is translated as CASSLESGYNSPLHF.

The V call is TRBV6-5, the J call TRBJ1-2; D not certain. Trimming pared 0 bases from V and 4 bases from J, leaving 12 bases between. Germline V gene sequence: CDR1 MNHEY, CDR2 SVGAGI. This CDR3 comprises 15 residues. Here the CDR3 reads CASSYSTQGSYGYTF. The CDR3 region has the DNA TGTGCCAGCAGTTACTCTACCCAAGGAAGCTATGGCTACACCTTC.

The J gene is TRBJ2-3, the V gene TRBV9; D not certain. Trimming cost V 0 bases and J 0 bases, with 8 bases left between them. This CDR3 region has 15 residues. Germline CDR1 SGDLS, CDR2 YYNGEE. DNA for the CDR3: TGTGCCAGCAGCGTAGGTGGAGTGAGCACAGATACGCAGTATTTT. Translation gives CASSVGGVSTDTQYF.

The chain has TRBV10-3 and TRBJ2-1, with D tentatively TRBD1 (5 bases). This CDR3 is 14 amino acids long. Trimming left V 0 bases short and J 6 bases short, with 9 bases between. Germline CDR1 ENHRY, CDR2 SYGVKD. As DNA, the CDR3 is TGTGCCATCAGTGAGTCTGGGGCGTTCAATGAGCAGTTCTTC. It yields the protein CAISESGAFNEQFF.

This clone turned up a few times. The rearrangement joins TRBV6-6 to TRBJ1-3, with TRBD1 as a possible D gene (6 bases). Per germline, CDR1 MNHNY and CDR2 SVGAGI (reference sequence). The V end was cut by 1 base, the J end by 4 bases, with 14 bases between. The CDR3 has 16 residues. The CDR3 sequence is CASSYFEQGSGNTIYF. CDR3 nucleotide sequence: TGTGCCAGCAGTTACTTTGAACAGGGCTCGGGAAACACCATATATTTT.

The chain recombines TRBV28 with TRBJ1-2; D unresolved. Germline V lookup: CDR1 MDHEN, CDR2 SYDVKM. The CDR3 is 14 residues long. Trimming took 4 bases from V and 4 from J, leaving 13 bases between them. The CDR3 region is CASSSPTAAYGYTF. The CDR3 nucleotides are TGTGCCAGCAGTTCCCCCACGGCTGCCTATGGCTACACCTTC.

The genes are TRBV28 and TRBJ1-2, with 10 bases lining up with TRBD1. V lost 3 bases to trimming and J lost 3 bases; unmatched junction nucleotides: 4. Germline values: CDR1 MDHEN, CDR2 SYDVKM. This CDR3 has 15 amino acids. The CDR3, as DNA: TGTGCCAGCAGTTTGCGCGGACAGGGGGACTATGGCTACACCTTC. Protein product: CASSLRGQGDYGYTF.

CDR3 protein: CASREHNRDTEAFF. In DNA form, the CDR3 reads TGTGCCAGTAGAGAACACAACAGGGACACTGAAGCTTTCTTT. The J gene is TRBJ1-1, the V gene TRBV19; a weak D match, TRBD1 (6 bases). The V and J ends lost 6 bases and 3 bases respectively, with 14 bases between them. Germline CDR1 and CDR2: LNHDA and SQIVND (reference sequence). The CDR3 is 14 residues long.

The rearrangement uses TRBV15 and TRBJ1-4, with 9 bases that match TRBD1. V shed 2 bases, J shed 6 bases, and the junction held 7 bases outside the gene matches. CDR1 is LNHNV and CDR2 is YYDKDF in the germline V gene (reference sequence). This CDR3 is built from 16 residues. In DNA, the CDR3 is TGTGCCACCAGCAGACAACAGGGGGCGCCGGATGAAAAACTGTTTTTT. This gives the protein CATSRQQGAPDEKLFF.

J is TRBJ1-1 and V is TRBV19, with D tentatively TRBD1 (5 bases). The CDR3 has 13 amino acids. Trimming stripped 4 bases from V and 5 bases from J, with 11 bases between. The germline CDR1 and CDR2 sequences are LNHDA and SQIVND (reference sequence). This chain's CDR3 is CASSTGKSTEAFF. Written as DNA, the CDR3 is TGTGCCAGTAGTACAGGGAAAAGTACTGAAGCTTTCTTT.

The chain has TRBV20-1 and TRBJ2-7; possible D gene TRBD1, 6 bases. The V end lost 3 bases, the J end lost 5 bases, and 23 bases lay between the germline ends. Germline lookup yields CDR1 DFQATT and CDR2 SNEGSKA (reference sequence). This CDR3 has 16 residues. CDR3 protein: CSASNRRGRGGDEQYF. For the CDR3, the DNA is TGCAGTGCTAGTAACCGTCGAGGGAGAGGGGGAGACGAGCAGTACTTC.

V usage is TRBV3-1 (or the pseudogene TRBV3-2) and J usage is TRBJ2-5; TRBD1 matches at 7 bases. Trimming removed 8 bases from V and 5 bases from J; junction bases left unmatched: 26. This CDR3 is built from 19 residues. Germline CDR1 and CDR2: LGHDT and YNNKEL (reference sequence). This CDR3 reads CASGRFGYRQGRTGETQYF. The CDR3 DNA reads TGTGCCAGCGGAAGGTTCGGGTATCGACAGGGACGTACCGGGGAGACCCAGTACTTC.

The chain uses TRBV7-9 and TRBJ2-1; 10 bases align to TRBD2. This CDR3 has 19 amino acids. With 2 bases clipped from V and 5 bases from J, the junction kept 15 bases outside the gene matches. Per germline, CDR1 SEHNR and CDR2 FQNEAQ (reference sequence). The CDR3 here is CASSLNSGRFLRSNNEQFF. The CDR3 nucleotides are TGTGCCAGCAGCTTAAATAGCGGGAGGTTCTTGCGGAGCAACAATGAGCAGTTCTTC.